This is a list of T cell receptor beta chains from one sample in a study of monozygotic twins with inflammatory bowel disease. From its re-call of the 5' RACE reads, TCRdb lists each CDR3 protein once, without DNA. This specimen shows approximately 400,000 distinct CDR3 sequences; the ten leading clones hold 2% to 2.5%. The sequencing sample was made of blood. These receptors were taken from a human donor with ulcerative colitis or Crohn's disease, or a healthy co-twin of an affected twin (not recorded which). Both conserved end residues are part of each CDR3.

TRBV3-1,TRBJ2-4,CASSQGDSMVKNIQYF
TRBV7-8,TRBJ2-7,CASSLGDIEQYF
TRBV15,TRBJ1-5,CATSRDLSGGSDQPQHF
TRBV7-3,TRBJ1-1,CASSLMRTGDTEAFF
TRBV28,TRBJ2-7,CASSLLDRGGDEQYF
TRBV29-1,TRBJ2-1,CSVERALGLAGPNEQFF
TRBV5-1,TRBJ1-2,CASSFYDASSGYTF
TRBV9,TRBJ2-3,CASSVGNSGVSSTDTQYF
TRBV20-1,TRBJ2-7,CSASKTYEQYF
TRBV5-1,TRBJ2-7,CASSAGIGGSYEQYF
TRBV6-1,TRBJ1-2,CASSLKTGGIGGYTF
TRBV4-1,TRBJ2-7,CASSQEWDTSYEQYF
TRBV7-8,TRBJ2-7,CASSLSAELLGEQYF
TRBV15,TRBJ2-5,CATSTGVTGIETQYF
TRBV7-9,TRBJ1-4,CASSLDGGLKNEKLFF
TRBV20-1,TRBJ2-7,CSALNQAGAGEQYF
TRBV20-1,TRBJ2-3,CSARGRPGTDTQYF
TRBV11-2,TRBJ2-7,CASSLMPSAYEQYF